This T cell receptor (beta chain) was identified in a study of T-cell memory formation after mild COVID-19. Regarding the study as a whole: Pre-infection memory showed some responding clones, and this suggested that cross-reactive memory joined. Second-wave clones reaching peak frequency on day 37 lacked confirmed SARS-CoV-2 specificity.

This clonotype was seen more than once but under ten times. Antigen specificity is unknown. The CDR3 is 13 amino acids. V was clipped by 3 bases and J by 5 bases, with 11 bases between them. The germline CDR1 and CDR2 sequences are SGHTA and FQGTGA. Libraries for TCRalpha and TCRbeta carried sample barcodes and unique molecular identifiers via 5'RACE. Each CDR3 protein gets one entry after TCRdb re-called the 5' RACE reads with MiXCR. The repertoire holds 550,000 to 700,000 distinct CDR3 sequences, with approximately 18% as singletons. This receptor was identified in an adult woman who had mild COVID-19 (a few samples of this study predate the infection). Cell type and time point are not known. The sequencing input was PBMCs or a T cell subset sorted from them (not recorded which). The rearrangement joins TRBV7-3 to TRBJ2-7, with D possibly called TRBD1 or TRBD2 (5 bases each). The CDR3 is CASSLGVAHEQYF. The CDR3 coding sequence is TGTGCCAGCAGCTTGGGGGTCGCACACGAGCAGTACTTC.